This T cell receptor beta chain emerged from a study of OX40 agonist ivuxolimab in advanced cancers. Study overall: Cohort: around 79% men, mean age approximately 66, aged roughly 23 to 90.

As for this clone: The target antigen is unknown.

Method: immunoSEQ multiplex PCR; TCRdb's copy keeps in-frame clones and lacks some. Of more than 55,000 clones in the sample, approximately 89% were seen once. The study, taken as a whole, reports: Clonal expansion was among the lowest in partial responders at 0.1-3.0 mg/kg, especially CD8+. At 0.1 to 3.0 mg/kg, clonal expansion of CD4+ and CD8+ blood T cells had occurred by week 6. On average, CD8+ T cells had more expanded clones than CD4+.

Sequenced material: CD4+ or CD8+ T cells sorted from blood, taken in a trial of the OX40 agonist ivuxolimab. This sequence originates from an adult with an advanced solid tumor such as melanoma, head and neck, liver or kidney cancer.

This chain's CDR3 is CASSRGRAGGEQFF. CDR3 coding DNA: TGTGCCAGTAGTCGCGGGAGGGCGGGGGGTGAGCAGTTCTTC. The V and J genes are TRBV19 and TRBJ2-1, with TRBD2 identical over 9 bases. This CDR3 has 14 residues. The germline V gene encodes CDR1 LNHDA and CDR2 SQIVND (reference sequence). V shed 5 bases, J shed 9 bases, and the junction held 8 bases outside the gene matches.